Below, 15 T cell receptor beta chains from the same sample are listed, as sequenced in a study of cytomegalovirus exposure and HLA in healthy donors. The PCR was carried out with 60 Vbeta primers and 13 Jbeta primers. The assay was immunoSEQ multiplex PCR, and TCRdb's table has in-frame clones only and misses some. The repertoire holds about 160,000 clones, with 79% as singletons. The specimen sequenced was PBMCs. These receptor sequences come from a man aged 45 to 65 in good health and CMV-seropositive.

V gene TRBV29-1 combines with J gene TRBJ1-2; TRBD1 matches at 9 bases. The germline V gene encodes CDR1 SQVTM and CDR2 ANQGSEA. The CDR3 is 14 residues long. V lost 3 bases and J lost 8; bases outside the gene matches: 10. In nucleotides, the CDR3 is TGCAGCGTTGATGATACCCGGGACAGGGAAGGCTACACCTTC. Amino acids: CSVDDTRDREGYTF.

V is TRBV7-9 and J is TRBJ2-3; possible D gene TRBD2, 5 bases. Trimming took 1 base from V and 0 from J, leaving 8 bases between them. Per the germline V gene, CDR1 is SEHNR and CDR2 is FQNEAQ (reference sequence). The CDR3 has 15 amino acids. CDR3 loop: CASSLGTRSTDTQYF. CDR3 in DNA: TGTGCCAGCAGCTTAGGTACTAGAAGCACAGATACGCAGTATTTT.

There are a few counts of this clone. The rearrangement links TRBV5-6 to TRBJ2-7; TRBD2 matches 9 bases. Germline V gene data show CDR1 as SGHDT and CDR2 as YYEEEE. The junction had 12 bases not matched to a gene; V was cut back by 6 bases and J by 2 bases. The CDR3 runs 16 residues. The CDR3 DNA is TGTGCCAGCACCAAATGGTGGCCTAGCGGGACCTACGAGCAGTACTTC. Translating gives CASTKWWPSGTYEQYF.

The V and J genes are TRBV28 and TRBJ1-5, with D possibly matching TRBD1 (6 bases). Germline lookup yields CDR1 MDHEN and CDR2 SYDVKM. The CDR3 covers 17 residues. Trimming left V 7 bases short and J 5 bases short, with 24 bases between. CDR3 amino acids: CASTSIYGAGGHQPQHF. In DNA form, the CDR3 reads TGTGCCAGCACCTCAATTTATGGGGCCGGGGGGCATCAGCCCCAGCATTTT.

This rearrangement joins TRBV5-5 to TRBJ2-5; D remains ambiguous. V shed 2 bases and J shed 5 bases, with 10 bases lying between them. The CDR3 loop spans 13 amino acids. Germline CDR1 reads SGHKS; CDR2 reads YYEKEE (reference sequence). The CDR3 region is CASSLVARETQYF. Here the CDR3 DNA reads TGTGCCAGCAGCTTAGTCGCCAGGGAGACCCAGTACTTC.

CDR3 DNA sequence: TGTGCCAGCAGCCCCTCCCGGGCGGGGCAGGAGACCCAGTACTTC. Its protein is CASSPSRAGQETQYF. The chain recombines TRBV28 with TRBJ2-5; a weak D match, TRBD2 (6 bases). Looked up from germline, CDR1 is MDHEN and CDR2 is SYDVKM. V gave up 6 bases and J gave up 5 bases, with 19 bases separating them. This CDR3 contains 15 residues.

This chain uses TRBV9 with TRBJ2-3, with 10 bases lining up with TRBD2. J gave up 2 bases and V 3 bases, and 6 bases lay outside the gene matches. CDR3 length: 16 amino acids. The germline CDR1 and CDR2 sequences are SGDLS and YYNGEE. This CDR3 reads CASSALGLAATDTQYF. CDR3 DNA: TGTGCCAGCAGCGCTCTCGGACTAGCGGCCACAGATACGCAGTATTTT.

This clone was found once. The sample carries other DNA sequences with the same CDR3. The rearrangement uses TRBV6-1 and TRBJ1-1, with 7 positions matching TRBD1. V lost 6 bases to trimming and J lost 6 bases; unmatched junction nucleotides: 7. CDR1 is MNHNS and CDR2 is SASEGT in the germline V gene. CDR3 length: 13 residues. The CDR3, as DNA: TGTGCCAGCAGCCGATCCGGACAGGCTGAAGCTTTCTTT. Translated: CASSRSGQAEAFF.

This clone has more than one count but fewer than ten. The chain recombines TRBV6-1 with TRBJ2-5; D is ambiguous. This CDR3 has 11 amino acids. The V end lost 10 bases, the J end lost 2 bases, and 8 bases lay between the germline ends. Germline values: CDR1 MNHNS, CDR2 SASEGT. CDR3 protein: CATRRQETQYF. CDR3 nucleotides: TGTGCCACCCGTCGGCAAGAGACCCAGTACTTC.

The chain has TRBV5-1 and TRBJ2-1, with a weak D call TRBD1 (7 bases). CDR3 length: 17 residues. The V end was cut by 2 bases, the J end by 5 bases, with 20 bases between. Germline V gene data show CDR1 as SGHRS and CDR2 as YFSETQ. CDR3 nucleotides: TGCGCCAGCAGCTTCCGGCCAGGGGGAAGGGGGGACAATGAGCAGTTCTTC. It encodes CASSFRPGGRGDNEQFF.

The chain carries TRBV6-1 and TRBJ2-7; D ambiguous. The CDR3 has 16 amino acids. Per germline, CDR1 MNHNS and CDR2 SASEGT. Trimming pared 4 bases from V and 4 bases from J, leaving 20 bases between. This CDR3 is CASSVSSHGSLYEQYF. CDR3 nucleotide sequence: TGTGCCAGCAGTGTGTCCAGTCACGGGTCCCTTTACGAGCAGTACTTC.

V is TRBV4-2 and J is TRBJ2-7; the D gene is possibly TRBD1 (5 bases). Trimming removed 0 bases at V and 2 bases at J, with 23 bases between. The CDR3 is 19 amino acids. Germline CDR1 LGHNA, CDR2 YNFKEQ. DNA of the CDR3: TGTGCCAGCAGCCAAGAGTTCTCAAGGCCGGCAGGGAACGCCTACGAGCAGTACTTC. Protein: CASSQEFSRPAGNAYEQYF.

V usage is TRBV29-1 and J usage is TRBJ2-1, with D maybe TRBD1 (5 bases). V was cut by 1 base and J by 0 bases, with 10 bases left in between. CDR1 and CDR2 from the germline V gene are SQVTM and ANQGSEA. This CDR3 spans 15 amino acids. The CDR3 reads CSVEGGESSYNEQFF. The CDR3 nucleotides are TGCAGCGTTGAAGGGGGCGAGAGCTCCTACAATGAGCAGTTCTTC.

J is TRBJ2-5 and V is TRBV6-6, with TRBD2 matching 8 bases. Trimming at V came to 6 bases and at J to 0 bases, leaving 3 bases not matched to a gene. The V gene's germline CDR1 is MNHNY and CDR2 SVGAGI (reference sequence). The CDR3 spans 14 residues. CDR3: CASRTSVNQETQYF. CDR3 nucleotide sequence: TGTGCCAGCAGGACTAGCGTAAACCAAGAGACCCAGTACTTC.

The CDR3 coding sequence is TGTGCCAGCAGCGTAGGCGCGGCCGGCGCCTACGAGCAGTACTTC. Amino acid sequence: CASSVGAAGAYEQYF. This chain uses TRBV9 with TRBJ2-7, with D unresolved. Germline CDR1 and CDR2: SGDLS and YYNGEE. V lost 0 bases and J lost 2, with 12 bases in between. The CDR3 contains 15 residues.